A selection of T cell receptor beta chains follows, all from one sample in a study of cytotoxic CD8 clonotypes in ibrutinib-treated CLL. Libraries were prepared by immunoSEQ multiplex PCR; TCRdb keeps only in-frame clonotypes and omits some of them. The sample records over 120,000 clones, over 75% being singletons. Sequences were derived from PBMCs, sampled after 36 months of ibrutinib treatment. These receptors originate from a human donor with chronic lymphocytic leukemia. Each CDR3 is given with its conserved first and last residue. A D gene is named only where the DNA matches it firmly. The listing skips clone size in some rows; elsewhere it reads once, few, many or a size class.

TGTGCCAGCAGTTCCACCCTCGGAAGTCACAATGAGCAGTTCTTC	CASSSTLGSHNEQFF	NA	TRBV27	NA	TRBJ2-1
TGTGCCAGCAGTGTACAGGGGGCCTACGAGCAGTACTTC	CASSVQGAYEQYF	NA	TRBV6-5	TRBD1	TRBJ2-7
TGTGCCAGCACCATTCAGGGACGCTATGGCTACACCTTC	CASTIQGRYGYTF	NA	TRBV2	NA	TRBJ1-2
TGTGCCAGCAGCGGCGAGGGGGGGACGTTGAATGAGCAGTTCTTC	CASSGEGGTLNEQFF	NA	TRBV11-1	NA	TRBJ2-1
TGTGCCAGCAGTTTGCTAGGAGCGGGAGACTTGGATACGCAGTATTTT	CASSLLGAGDLDTQYF	NA	TRBV6-5	TRBD2	TRBJ2-3
TGTGCCAGCAGTGAACCTAGCGGGGGGGGCACAGATACGCAGTATTTT	CASSEPSGGGTDTQYF	NA	TRBV2	TRBD2	TRBJ2-3
TGTGCCAGCAGTGAGGGACAGAGTGTACAAGAGACCCAGTACTTC	CASSEGQSVQETQYF	NA	TRBV2	TRBD1	TRBJ2-5
TGTGCCAGCAGCTTGGCTGACAGCCGGCTGGAAGCTTTCTTT	CASSLADSRLEAFF	NA	TRBV5-6	NA	TRBJ1-1
TGTGCCAGCAGTACAACCAGGGATTATGGCTACACCTTC	CASSTTRDYGYTF	few	TRBV5-4	NA	TRBJ1-2
TGTGCCAGCAGCGTAAGGACAGGGTCCTACGAGCAGTACTTC	CASSVRTGSYEQYF	NA	TRBV9	TRBD1	TRBJ2-7
TGCGCCAGCAGCTTACAGGGTGACACTGGAAACACCATATATTTT	CASSLQGDTGNTIYF	NA	TRBV5-1	NA	TRBJ1-3
TGTGCCAGCAGCTTCCCCTGGGGCGCAGATACGCAGTATTTT	CASSFPWGADTQYF	NA	TRBV7-2	NA	TRBJ2-3
TGTGCCAGCCGTAGTGGCGGCAACACCGGGGAGCTGTTTTTT	CASRSGGNTGELFF	NA	TRBV10-3	NA	TRBJ2-2
TGTGCCAGCAGTTTACTAGCGGGGGGGTACAATGAGCAGTTCTTC	CASSLLAGGYNEQFF	NA	TRBV27	TRBD2	TRBJ2-1
TGTGCCAGCAGTTATCCTTCCGGGACAGGGAGCTACGAGCAGTACTTC	CASSYPSGTGSYEQYF	NA	TRBV6-5	TRBD1	TRBJ2-7
TGCAGCGTTGGTCTCCTTATCCCCGTAGAGACCCAGTACTTC	CSVGLLIPVETQYF	NA	TRBV29-1	NA	TRBJ2-5
TGTGCCAGCAGTTCTAGGATAGAGGTTGGAGGCTACACCTTC	CASSSRIEVGGYTF	NA	TRBV27	NA	TRBJ1-2
TGTGCCAGCAGCTCGAGACAGGGAAATTCACCCCTCCACTTT	CASSSRQGNSPLHF	NA	TRBV11-1	TRBD1	TRBJ1-6
TGTGCCAGCAGTTACGCTCCAGGACAGCGTCTAGGGACCCAGTACTTC	CASSYAPGQRLGTQYF	NA	TRBV6-5	NA	TRBJ2-5
TGCAGCGTTGACGGTGGCGTAGGGGAGCTGTTTTTT	CSVDGGVGELFF	NA	TRBV29-1	NA	TRBJ2-2
TGTGCCAGCAGTCGAGGGGACAGCTATGGCTACACCTTC	CASSRGDSYGYTF	few	TRBV27	TRBD1	TRBJ1-2
TGTGCCAGCAGCTTGGATCATCGAAACACCATATATTTT	CASSLDHRNTIYF	NA	TRBV13	NA	TRBJ1-3
TGTGCCTGGAACCTCAACCTGAGGGGAAACACCATATATTTT	CAWNLNLRGNTIYF	NA	TRBV30	NA	TRBJ1-3
TGTGCCAGCAGCGTAGAAGCGAGGGAGACCCAGTACTTC	CASSVEARETQYF	once	TRBV9	NA	TRBJ2-5
TGCGCCAGCAGCCCCCAGACAGGGGAGACCCAGTACTTC	CASSPQTGETQYF	few	TRBV5-1	TRBD1	TRBJ2-5
TGTGCCAGCTTGGGGAGGGGACAGGGGATACGCGAGCAGTACTTC	CASLGRGQGIREQYF	NA	TRBV6-1	TRBD1	TRBJ2-7
TGCGCCAGCAGCAGGACCGGGACAGGGGTTGGAGAAAAACTGTTTTTT	CASSRTGTGVGEKLFF	NA	TRBV5-1	TRBD1	TRBJ1-4
TGCGCCAGCAGCCAAGATCGGAGGCGACAGGGGATGACCACAGATACGCAGTATTTT	CASSQDRRRQGMTTDTQYF	NA	TRBV4-1	TRBD1	TRBJ2-3
TGTGCCAGCAGCCGTACGGCAGGGGGCTACGAGCAGTACTTC	CASSRTAGGYEQYF	NA	TRBV6-5	TRBD1	TRBJ2-7
TGCGCCAGCAGCCAACCCCGGGACAGGATCCAGTACTTC	CASSQPRDRIQYF	once	TRBV4-1	TRBD1	TRBJ2-7
TGTGCCAGCATGAACAGGGGAGCTACGCAGTATTTT	CASMNRGATQYF	NA	TRBV2	TRBD1	TRBJ2-3
TGTGCCAGCAGTTACCGCAGGGAGCATGGCTACACCTTC	CASSYRREHGYTF	NA	TRBV6-5	NA	TRBJ1-2
TGTGCCAGCTCACCTCTCGCTGGGACCCAAGAGACCCAGTACTTC	CASSPLAGTQETQYF	NA	TRBV18	NA	TRBJ2-5
TGTGCCTGGAGCGAACAGGGGGGTCAGCCCCAGCATTTT	CAWSEQGGQPQHF	NA	TRBV30	TRBD1	TRBJ1-5
TGTGCCAGCAGCTTAGTGGGGGCAGAGACCCAGTACTTC	CASSLVGAETQYF	NA	TRBV13	NA	TRBJ2-5
TGTGCCATCAAACCCTTGATCGGGGGGAACTATGGCTACACCTTC	CAIKPLIGGNYGYTF	NA	TRBV10-3	NA	TRBJ1-2
TGTGCCAGCGGGGTGGGGGGACTCCAAGAGACCCAGTACTTC	CASGVGGLQETQYF	NA	TRBV6-6	NA	TRBJ2-5
TGTGCCAGCTCACAAGAGACGGGAAACCCTTATGGCTACACCTTC	CASSQETGNPYGYTF	NA	TRBV18	NA	TRBJ1-2
TGCGCCAGCAGCTTGTCCGCCATAGCCCCCCAATGGGATACGCAGTATTTT	CASSLSAIAPQWDTQYF	NA	TRBV5-1	NA	TRBJ2-3
TGTGCCAGCGAGGTGCAGGGGGCCGAAGCGTATAGCAATCAGCCCCAGCATTTT	CASEVQGAEAYSNQPQHF	NA	TRBV28	TRBD1	TRBJ1-5
TGCGCCAGCAGTCAATCGGACCCCAAGGAGAACTATGGCTACACCTTC	CASSQSDPKENYGYTF	NA	TRBV23-1	NA	TRBJ1-2
TGTGCCAGTAGATCCGGGAGGGTACTCACTGAAGCTTTCTTT	CASRSGRVLTEAFF	NA	TRBV7-6	NA	TRBJ1-1
TGTGCCAGCACCCCCGTGAGGGCAGGGACGGGACAGCCCCAGCATTTT	CASTPVRAGTGQPQHF	NA	TRBV28	NA	TRBJ1-5
TGTGCCAGCAGCGTAGGTTGGATGAACACTGAAGCTTTCTTT	CASSVGWMNTEAFF	few	TRBV9	NA	TRBJ1-1
TGTGCCTGGCAACGGGGGATGAGCACTGAAGCTTTCTTT	CAWQRGMSTEAFF	NA	TRBV30	NA	TRBJ1-1
TGTGCCAGCTCGAGACAGGGGCCTCCCTCCTATAATTCACCCCTCCACTTT	CASSRQGPPSYNSPLHF	NA	TRBV18	TRBD1	TRBJ1-6
TGTGCCAGCAGCCAAGAGGCGACAGATAATTCACCCCTCCACTTT	CASSQEATDNSPLHF	few	TRBV4-2	NA	TRBJ1-6
TGTGCCAGTAGTACAGGACAGGTGGGGGCTGAAGCTTTCTTT	CASSTGQVGAEAFF	NA	TRBV19	TRBD1	TRBJ1-1